This paragraph covers one T cell receptor (beta chain) sequence. As yet, its antigen is unknown. The data belong to a study of shared clonotypes between healthy human individuals. Across the study: CD4 naive and CD4 memory each took three plates per donor, while CD8 naive took two and CD8 memory one.

The study, taken as a whole, reports: The authors expected sequencing depth to affect clonotype sharing among donors.

TCRdb keeps only in-frame clones here, not all; method: immunoSEQ multiplex PCR. The data contain around 2,000,000 clones, about 95% of them singletons. Naive CD8 cells were CD45RO-negative, positively selected for CCR7, excluding terminally differentiated effector memory CD45RA+ cells. Germline V gene lookup returns CDR1 MNHEY and CDR2 SMNVEV (reference sequence). V lost 3 bases, J lost 3 bases, and 11 bases lay in between. This CDR3 spans 14 amino acids. Sequencing was carried out using naive CD8+ T cells sorted from blood. J is TRBJ1-2 and V is TRBV27, with D possibly matching TRBD1 (5 bases). This TCR derives from a young man in good health. This CDR3 reads CASSFQGGDYGYTF. The CDR3 DNA follows: TGTGCCAGCAGTTTCCAGGGAGGAGACTATGGCTACACCTTC.